Listed here is a single T cell receptor (beta chain). Germline CDR1 MNHEY, CDR2 SVGEGT. This CDR3 is 15 amino acids long. Trimming shortened V by 7 bases and J by 7 bases, and 20 bases separated the two germline ends. These data originate in a study of blood T cell repertoires in COVID-19. Study details: Sites in the United States, Italy and Spain provided acute and convalescent COVID-19 samples.

Under the authors' procedure: Estimates of nucleated cell counts were drawn from the amplification of reference gene primers. Sequencing was performed with immunoSEQ multiplex PCR; in TCRdb, only in-frame clones are kept and a portion is missing. The V and J calls and clone size are taken from that table; D and trimming were inferred from the DNA. The profile shows roughly 60,000 clones, 70% to 85% of them singletons. Sequencing was carried out using peripheral blood. V is TRBV6-2 or TRBV6-3 and J is TRBJ2-1, with D perhaps given as TRBD1 or TRBD2 (7 bases each). This sequence originates from a man in his fifties or sixties with acute or convalescent COVID-19. CDR3 DNA: TGTGCCAGCATCCCAGGGGGGGCTGAGAGGAATGAGCAGTTCTTC. This codes for CASIPGGAERNEQFF.